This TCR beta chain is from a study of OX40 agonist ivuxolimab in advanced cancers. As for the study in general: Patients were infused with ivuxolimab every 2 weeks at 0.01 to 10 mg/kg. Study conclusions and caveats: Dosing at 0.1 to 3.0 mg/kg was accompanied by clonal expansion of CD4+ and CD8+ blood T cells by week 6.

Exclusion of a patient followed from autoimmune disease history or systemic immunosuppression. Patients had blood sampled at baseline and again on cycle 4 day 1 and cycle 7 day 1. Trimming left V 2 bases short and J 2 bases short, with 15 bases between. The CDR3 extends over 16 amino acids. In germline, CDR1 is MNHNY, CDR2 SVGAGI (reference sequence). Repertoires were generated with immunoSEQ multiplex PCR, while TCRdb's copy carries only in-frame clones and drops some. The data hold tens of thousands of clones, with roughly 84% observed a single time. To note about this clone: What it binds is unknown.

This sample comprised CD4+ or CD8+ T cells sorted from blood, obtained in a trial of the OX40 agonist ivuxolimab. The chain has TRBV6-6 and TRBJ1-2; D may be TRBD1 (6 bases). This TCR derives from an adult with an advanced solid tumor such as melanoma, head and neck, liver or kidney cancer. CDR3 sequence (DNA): TGTGCCAGCAGTTACAGGGGGACATCCCCAAACTATGGCTACACCTTC. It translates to CASSYRGTSPNYGYTF.